This TCR beta chain was retrieved from a study of blood T cell repertoires in COVID-19. Overall study context: Some COVID-19 samples were acute and others convalescent; all came from the United States, Italy and Spain.

Original processing notes: Quantification of nucleated cells was approximated via reference gene primer amplification. The method was immunoSEQ multiplex PCR; TCRdb's version includes in-frame clones alone and lacks a portion of them. V, J and clone size derive from that table, while D and trimming were established from the DNA sequence. Of around 100,000 clones listed, more than 80% are singletons. The Seattle patients joined while their infection was active and were tracked longitudinally afterward. This CDR3 is 12 amino acids long. V shed 0 bases and J shed 10 bases, with 9 bases lying between them. Germline CDR1 KGHSH, CDR2 LQKENI.

This receptor was taken from a woman aged 55-70 years with COVID-19, enrolled during active disease. This rearrangement joins TRBV18 to TRBJ1-1, with D maybe TRBD1 (5 bases). Sequences were obtained from peripheral blood. The CDR3 coding sequence is TGTGCCAGCTCACCACCGGGAAGGGGAGCTTTCTTT. It is translated as CASSPPGRGAFF.